This T cell receptor (beta chain) was recorded in a study of Tregs in tolerant kidney transplant recipients. General study findings and limits: Few patients were studied, so findings need validation in larger groups. Activated donor B cell expansion appeared to reveal the most relevant donor-specific TCRbeta repertoire. Biological reproducibility was not directly addressed, but technical replication error appeared minimal.

Notes on this clone: Its antigen remains unknown.

Unstimulated regulatory T cells (CD4+CD25+CD127-), CD4+CD25- non-regulatory cells, CD4 and CD8 cells were FACS-sorted from thawed PBMCs. Here immunoSEQ multiplex PCR was the method, and the copy in TCRdb shows in-frame clones only, minus some. The sample consists of about 240,000 clones, about 86% of them appearing once. Sequencing was performed on CD4+ T cells from blood. The clonotype originates from a human donor in good health.

This chain's CDR3 is CAWSPLGDRVEKLFF. Here the CDR3 DNA reads TGTGCCTGGAGTCCCCTCGGGGACAGGGTTGAAAAACTGTTTTTT. V and J are TRBV30 and TRBJ1-4; 9 bases align to TRBD1. The CDR3 extends over 15 amino acids. CDR1 GTSNPN and CDR2 SVGIG come from the germline V gene (reference sequence). V dropped 2 bases and J dropped 7; count of bases not matched to a gene: 8.